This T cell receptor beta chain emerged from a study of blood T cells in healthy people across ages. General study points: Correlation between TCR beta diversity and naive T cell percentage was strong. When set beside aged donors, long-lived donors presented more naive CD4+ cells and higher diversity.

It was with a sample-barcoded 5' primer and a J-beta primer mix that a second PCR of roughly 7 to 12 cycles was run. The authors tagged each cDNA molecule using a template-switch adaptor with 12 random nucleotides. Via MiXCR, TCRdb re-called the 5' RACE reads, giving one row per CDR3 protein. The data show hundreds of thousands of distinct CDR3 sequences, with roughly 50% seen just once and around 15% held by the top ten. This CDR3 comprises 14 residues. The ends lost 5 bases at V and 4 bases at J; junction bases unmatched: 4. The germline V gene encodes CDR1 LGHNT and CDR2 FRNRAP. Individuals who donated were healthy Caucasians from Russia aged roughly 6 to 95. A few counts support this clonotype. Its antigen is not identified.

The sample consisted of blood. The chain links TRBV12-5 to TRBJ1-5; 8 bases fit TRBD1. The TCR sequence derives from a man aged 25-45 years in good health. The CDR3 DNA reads TGTGCTAGTGGTACAGGGGGTGGGAATCAGCCCCAGCATTTT. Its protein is CASGTGGGNQPQHF.